The 23 T cell receptor beta chains below were found in one sample sequenced in a study of regulatory T cells in long-lasting Graves disease. Regarding time point: persistent/refractory GD, antithyroid drugs over 5 years with positive TRAb. PBMCs were the source of the RNA used for TCR sequencing. Through Arm-PCR of CDR3 regions and iRepertoire HTBI primers, TCR beta libraries were built. TCRdb called the multiplex PCR reads again in MiXCR, with one record for every CDR3 protein. The table has 500,000 to 700,000 distinct CDR3 sequences, approximately 31% seen once. The source was peripheral blood mononuclear cells (PBMCs), collected when the disease was refractory, from a patient treated with antithyroid drugs. These receptors were collected from a female donor with Graves disease.

This chain links TRBV11-1 with TRBJ2-5, with a possible D match to TRBD1 (6 bases). Trimming stripped 4 bases from V and 5 bases from J, with 11 bases between. Looked up from germline, CDR1 is SGHAT and CDR2 is FQDESV (reference sequence). The CDR3 is 13 amino acids. CDR3 DNA sequence: TGTGCCAGCAGCTACAGGGTCCTGGAGACCCAGTACTTC. Translating it yields CASSYRVLETQYF. Based on the CDR3 plus reference TRBV11-1 and TRBJ2-5, the full variable domain is EAEVAQSPRYKITEKSQAVAFWCDPISGHATLYWYRQILGQGPELLVQFQDESVVDDSQLPKDRFSAERLKGVDSTLKIQPAELGDSAMYLCASSYRVLETQYFGPGTRLLVL.

This clonotype was detected ten times or more. The chain carries TRBV12-3 or TRBV12-4 and TRBJ1-5; D is unclear. The CDR3 length is 14 residues. Trimming took 7 bases from V and 4 from J, leaving 14 bases between them. The DNA of the CDR3 is TGTGCCAGCACCTTGGGAGGTGAGAATCAGCCCCAGCATTTT. Protein sequence: CASTLGGENQPQHF.

CDR3 sequence reads: CASSWEGPYEQYF. CDR3 in DNA: TGTGCCAGCAGTTGGGAGGGACCCTACGAGCAGTACTTC. The chain is built from TRBV12-3 or TRBV12-4 and TRBJ2-7; TRBD2 matches 7 bases. The CDR3 totals 13 residues. The V segment lost 4 bases and the J segment 2 bases; nucleotides outside the gene matches: 2.

This clonotype has at least ten counts. The rearrangement uses TRBV6-5 and TRBJ2-5; D gene ambiguous. CDR1 is MNHEY and CDR2 is SVGAGI in the germline V gene. The CDR3 spans 17 residues. V gave up 0 bases and J gave up 5 bases, with 19 bases separating them. The CDR3 loop is CASSYSKVGRYDETQYF. CDR3 sequence (DNA): TGTGCCAGCAGTTACTCGAAGGTCGGACGGTACGATGAGACCCAGTACTTC.

The chain recombines TRBV10-3 with TRBJ2-7, with 7 nucleotides matching TRBD2. With 6 bases clipped from V and 2 bases from J, the junction kept 4 bases outside the gene matches. Germline-derived CDR1 and CDR2 are ENHRY and SYGVKD. The CDR3 is 13 residues long. This chain's CDR3 is CAISPSGTYEQYF. CDR3 DNA sequence: TGTGCCATCAGCCCTAGCGGAACCTACGAGCAGTACTTC.

CDR3 residues: CSAREGAGTGELFF. DNA for the CDR3: TGCAGTGCTAGAGAGGGGGCGGGTACCGGGGAGCTGTTTTTT. The chain has TRBV20-1 and TRBJ2-2; D perhaps matches TRBD1 (6 bases). Trimming shortened V by 0 bases and J by 5 bases, and 10 bases separated the two germline ends. Germline V gene sequence: CDR1 DFQATT, CDR2 SNEGSKA (reference sequence). There are 14 residues in the CDR3.

Remarks on this clonotype: A read error may produce the germline difference seen at one junction end. The chain links TRBV10-3 to TRBJ1-6, with D perhaps TRBD1 (6 bases). This CDR3 comprises 16 residues. Germline V gene lookup returns CDR1 ENHRY and CDR2 SYGVKD. The CDR3 sequence: CAISVGLGAGNLPLHF. Here the CDR3 DNA reads TGTGCCATCAGTGTTGGACTGGGGGCCGGTAATTTACCCCTCCACTTT.

This clonotype was observed a few times. This rearrangement joins TRBV3-1 to TRBJ2-2; D gene unclear. The V gene's germline CDR1 is LGHDT and CDR2 YNNKEL (reference sequence). This CDR3 contains 14 residues. V lost 4 bases, J lost 4 bases, and 10 bases lay in between. The CDR3 loop reads CASSRYHTTGELFF. CDR3 sequence (DNA): TGTGCCAGCAGCCGATATCATACCACCGGGGAGCTGTTTTTT.

The sample holds a few counts of this clonotype. One junction end does not reproduce the germline sequence, and a read error may be involved. This chain joins TRBV28 and TRBJ1-3; D is undetermined. Per the germline V gene, CDR1 is MDHEN and CDR2 is SYDVKM. The CDR3 covers 12 residues. CDR3 loop: CASSLSENTIYF. CDR3 sequence (DNA): TGTGCCAGCAGTTTGTCTGAAAACACCATATATTTT.

This chain joins TRBV2 and TRBJ2-2; no firm D call. V was cut by 4 bases and J by 7 bases, with 10 bases left in between. The CDR3 length is 13 residues. CDR1 is SNHLY, CDR2 FYNNEI, per germline. CDR3 sequence (DNA): TGTGCCAGCAGTGTTGGGTACCACGGGGAGCTGTTTTTT. This sequence encodes CASSVGYHGELFF.

V and J are TRBV19 and TRBJ1-5; 8 bases agree with TRBD1. This CDR3 is built from 16 residues. From germline, CDR1 is LNHDA and CDR2 SQIVND (reference sequence). V shed 3 bases and J 0 bases; nucleotides not matched to a gene: 4. CDR3 protein: CASSIGTGDSNQPQHF. DNA of the CDR3: TGTGCCAGTAGTATCGGGACAGGAGATAGCAATCAGCCCCAGCATTTT.

The V gene is TRBV29-1, the J gene TRBJ2-1; 8 bases map to TRBD2. The CDR3 contains 14 residues. V trimming: 7 bases; J trimming: 5 bases; junction bases outside the gene matches: 10. In germline, CDR1 is SQVTM, CDR2 ANQGSEA. In DNA form, the CDR3 reads TGCAGCGCCCTATCTAGCGGGCTGAACAATGAGCAGTTCTTC. It is translated as CSALSSGLNNEQFF.

This clonotype has more than one count but fewer than ten. The chain combines TRBV5-1 with TRBJ2-4, with 9 bases lining up with TRBD2. The CDR3 contains 18 residues. The V segment lost 1 base and the J segment 6 bases; nucleotides outside the gene matches: 14. Germline CDR1 and CDR2: SGHRS and YFSETQ. The CDR3 sequence: CASSLSASGTSGRNIQYF. The CDR3 region has the DNA TGCGCCAGCAGCTTGTCGGCTAGCGGGACCTCCGGTCGAAACATTCAGTACTTC.

This clonotype occurred many times. V is TRBV20-1 and J is TRBJ2-5; TRBD2 is a possible D gene (6 bases). This CDR3 is built from 11 residues. V gave up 2 bases and J gave up 5 bases, with 6 bases separating them. Germline CDR1 and CDR2: DFQATT and SNEGSKA (reference sequence). In nucleotides, the CDR3 is TGCAGTGCTAGAAGCGGGGAGACCCAGTACTTC. Translated: CSARSGETQYF.

This clonotype was seen once. The chain carries TRBV27 and TRBJ1-6, with 7 bases lining up with TRBD1. Germline CDR1 reads MNHEY; CDR2 reads SMNVEV (reference sequence). Trimming removed 2 bases from V and 4 bases from J; junction bases left unmatched: 8. CDR3 length: 17 residues. The CDR3, as DNA: TGTGCCAGCAGTTTACGTCAGGGGGGAGGATATAATTCACCCCTCCACTTT. Translated, it gives CASSLRQGGGYNSPLHF.

Turning to this clonotype: A far larger clone is only one base removed, so a read error is likely. The V call is TRBV11-2, the J call TRBJ1-2; D may be TRBD1 (6 bases). The CDR3 length is 18 residues. Germline V gives CDR1 SGHAT, CDR2 FQNNGV. V was pared by 5 bases and J by 2 bases, with 24 bases between. The CDR3 nucleotides are TGTGCCAGCAGCCATGGAAGAACAGGGCGATGGGGAAACTATGGCTACACCTTC. Translation: CASSHGRTGRWGNYGYTF.

The CDR3 DNA sequence: TGTGCCAGCAGTTTAGAACCTTATGGCTACACCTTC. Protein sequence: CASSLEPYGYTF. This chain joins TRBV28 and TRBJ1-2; no definite D call. CDR1 and CDR2 from the germline V gene are MDHEN and SYDVKM. Deletions cut 2 bases from V and 5 bases from J, with 6 bases between. The CDR3 is made up of 12 amino acids.

The chain couples TRBV5-6 to TRBJ1-2, with 9 bases identical to TRBD1. V shed 4 bases and J 5 bases; nucleotides not matched to a gene: 12. Germline values: CDR1 SGHDT, CDR2 YYEEEE. There are 16 residues in the CDR3. Written as DNA, the CDR3 is TGTGCCAGCAGCCTAAGATGGACAGGGGAAGGTTATGGCTACACCTTC. Protein: CASSLRWTGEGYGYTF.

This clonotype has only a few counts. The chain carries TRBV5-1 and TRBJ2-4; 8 nucleotides agree with TRBD1. Germline CDR1 reads SGHRS; CDR2 reads YFSETQ. V lost 3 bases, J lost 4 bases, and 9 bases stayed unmatched. The CDR3 is 16 amino acids. The CDR3 coding sequence is TGCGCCAGCAGCTCTCGCCCGGGACAGGAAAAAAACATTCAGTACTTC. This codes for CASSSRPGQEKNIQYF.

Comments on this clonotype: The CDR3 carries no conserved terminal phenylalanine or tryptophan, so it likely arises from a read error. The chain recombines TRBV12-3 or TRBV12-4 with TRBJ2-7, with D tentatively TRBD2 (6 bases). The CDR3 covers 15 residues. This CDR3 reads CVPSDLPGDSYEQYL. Here the CDR3 DNA reads TGTGTCCCTTCCGATTTGCCGGGAGACTCCTACGAGCAGTACCTC.

The rearrangement uses TRBV15 and TRBJ1-1; D not resolved. V lost 0 bases, J lost 4 bases, and 24 bases lay in between. Germline CDR1 reads LNHNV; CDR2 reads YYDKDF (reference sequence). The CDR3 is 19 amino acids. The CDR3 DNA reads TGTGCCACCAGCAGAGATGGTGGTCCGGGAACATTATGGGGCACTGAAGCTTTCTTT. Translation gives CATSRDGGPGTLWGTEAFF. Drawing the rest from reference TRBV15 and TRBJ1-1, the complete variable domain is DAMVIQNPRYQVTQFGKPVTLSCSQTLNHNVMYWYQQKSSQAPKLLFHYYDKDFNNEADTPDNFQSRRPNTSFCFLDIRSPGLGDTAMYLCATSRDGGPGTLWGTEAFFGQGTRLTVV.

In this sample, this clonotype turned up a few times. This sequence joins TRBV13 and TRBJ2-5, with TRBD2 identical over 10 bases. The germline gives CDR1 PRHDT, CDR2 FYEKMQ (reference sequence). The CDR3 contains 15 residues. The V gene end was trimmed by 8 bases and the J gene end by 2 bases; junction bases not matched to a gene: 8. DNA for the CDR3: TGTGCCAGCTTGCTAGCGGGAGTGGGTCAAGAGACCCAGTACTTC. This translates into CASLLAGVGQETQYF. The full variable domain, with the rest looked up from reference TRBV13 and TRBJ2-5, is AAGVIQSPRHLIKEKRETATLKCYPIPRHDTVYWYQQGPGQDPQFLISFYEKMQSDKGSIPDRFSAQQFSDYHSELNMSSLELGDSALYFCASLLAGVGQETQYFGPGTRLLVL.

As DNA, the CDR3 is TGCAGTGCGGCGACAGGGATCAACGAGCAGTACTTC. Protein: CSAATGINEQYF. This chain uses TRBV20-1 with TRBJ2-7, with TRBD1 matching over 7 bases. Germline V lookup: CDR1 DFQATT, CDR2 SNEGSKA (reference sequence). J gave up 5 bases and V 6 bases, and 7 bases lay outside the gene matches. This CDR3 comprises 12 residues.